Below, 27 T cell receptor beta chains from the same sample are listed, as sequenced in a study of blood T cells in healthy people across ages. PCR was performed a second time for about 6 to 11 cycles using a sample-barcoded 5' primer and a J-beta primer mix. From the 5' RACE reads, TCRdb called clonotypes with MiXCR, one entry per CDR3 protein. The sample holds about 1.6 million distinct CDR3 sequences, roughly 30% seen once. Sequencing input: blood. These receptors were collected from a woman in her twenties or thirties in good health.

In its sample, this clonotype was seen a few times. The rearrangement links TRBV13 to TRBJ2-7; D perhaps matches TRBD2 (5 bases). Germline loops: CDR1 PRHDT, CDR2 FYEKMQ (reference sequence). This CDR3 contains 14 residues. The V gene lost 3 bases and the J gene lost 0 bases, with 9 bases spanning the gap. The CDR3 DNA reads TGTGCCAGCAGCTTTTTCGGAGGCTCCTACGAGCAGTACTTC. Amino acids: CASSFFGGSYEQYF. The whole variable domain, remainder taken from reference TRBV13 and TRBJ2-7, is AAGVIQSPRHLIKEKRETATLKCYPIPRHDTVYWYQQGPGQDPQFLISFYEKMQSDKGSIPDRFSAQQFSDYHSELNMSSLELGDSALYFCASSFFGGSYEQYFGPGTRLTVT.

This chain uses TRBV12-3 or TRBV12-4 with TRBJ1-5; a possible D gene is TRBD1 (5 bases). CDR3 length equals 14 residues. The V and J ends lost 3 bases and 4 bases respectively, with 10 bases between them. The CDR3 DNA reads TGTGCCAGCAGTTTTAGGACATCTAATCAGCCCCAGCATTTT. Residues: CASSFRTSNQPQHF.

This chain joins TRBV20-1 and TRBJ2-3; 12 bases map to TRBD2. V shed 3 bases, J shed 2 bases, and the junction held 3 bases outside the gene matches. Germline CDR1 is DFQATT and CDR2 is SNEGSKA (reference sequence). The CDR3 contains 15 residues. DNA for the CDR3: TGCAGTGCTAGGACTAGCGGGGGAACCACAGATACGCAGTATTTT. Its translation is CSARTSGGTTDTQYF.

V usage is TRBV2 and J usage is TRBJ2-5; 10 positions agree with TRBD2. Germline V gene lookup returns CDR1 SNHLY and CDR2 FYNNEI. The length of the CDR3 is 15 residues. Germline trimming cut 1 base from V and 11 bases from J; bases unmatched to any gene: 10. CDR3 protein: CASSEETSGAYGQYF. CDR3 DNA sequence: TGTGCCAGCAGTGAAGAAACTAGCGGGGCCTACGGGCAGTACTTC.

In its sample, this clonotype was seen a few times. This chain joins TRBV7-6 and TRBJ2-2, with D unclear. The germline V gene encodes CDR1 SGHVS and CDR2 FNYEAQ. The CDR3 loop spans 14 amino acids. The V end was cut by 5 bases, the J end by 2 bases, with 9 bases between. CDR3 coding DNA: TGTGCCAGCAGCCCCACACGAAACACCGGGGAGCTGTTTTTT. It is translated as CASSPTRNTGELFF.

This clonotype has just a few counts. CDR3 nucleotides: TGTGCCAGCAGCGTAGATGGAATACCCTACGAGCAGTACTTC. Protein product: CASSVDGIPYEQYF. The chain carries TRBV9 and TRBJ2-7; D is unresolved. The germline CDR1 and CDR2 sequences are SGDLS and YYNGEE. Trimming stripped 0 bases from V and 2 bases from J, with 9 bases between. This CDR3 has 14 amino acids.

This clonotype was seen once. One end of the junction does not line up with germline, which may come from a read error. This chain connects TRBV7-9 to TRBJ1-2; TRBD1 might be the D (6 bases). Germline assignment: CDR1 SEHNR and CDR2 FQNEAQ (reference sequence). The CDR3 has 14 amino acids. The CDR3 DNA is TGTACCAGCAGCTTAACTGGACAGAACTATGGCTACACCTTC. Residues: CTSSLTGQNYGYTF.

This clonotype was counted a few times. This sequence joins TRBV27 and TRBJ1-1; 11 positions match TRBD1. Germline assignment: CDR1 MNHEY and CDR2 SMNVEV (reference sequence). J lost 1 base, V lost 3 bases, and 1 base had no gene match. The CDR3 totals 15 residues. CDR3 protein: CASSFGTGGNTEAFF. CDR3 DNA: TGTGCCAGCAGTTTCGGGACAGGGGGGAACACTGAAGCTTTCTTT.

The rearrangement links TRBV18 to TRBJ1-2; 8 nucleotides line up with TRBD1. The CDR3 runs 19 residues. V shed 4 bases, J shed 0 bases, and the junction held 16 bases outside the gene matches. Germline assignment: CDR1 KGHSH and CDR2 LQKENI. This chain's CDR3 is CASSLQLQDREPANYGYTF. CDR3 in DNA: TGTGCCAGCTCACTGCAGCTCCAGGACAGGGAACCAGCTAACTATGGCTACACCTTC.

J is TRBJ1-5 and V is TRBV27; 9 bases align to TRBD1. V lost 6 bases and J lost 4; bases outside the gene matches: 4. The germline CDR1 and CDR2 sequences are MNHEY and SMNVEV (reference sequence). CDR3 length: 14 residues. CDR3 sequence reads: CASRGTGFNQPQHF. In DNA, the CDR3 is TGTGCCAGCAGGGGGACAGGGTTTAATCAGCCCCAGCATTTT.

This clonotype appeared a few times. The rearrangement joins TRBV4-1 to TRBJ1-1, with 7 bases that match TRBD1. Germline trimming cut 3 bases from V and 3 bases from J; bases unmatched to any gene: 4. CDR1 is MGHRA and CDR2 is YSYEKL in the germline V gene. The CDR3 length is 14 residues. The CDR3 DNA follows: TGCGCCAGCAGCCATGGGGACAGCTACACTGAAGCTTTCTTT. This translates into CASSHGDSYTEAFF.

This rearrangement joins TRBV6-1 to TRBJ2-4; D is uncertain. Per germline, CDR1 MNHNS and CDR2 SASEGT. Trimming stripped 7 bases from V and 0 bases from J, with 16 bases between. The CDR3 consists of 16 residues. The CDR3 protein is CASTKTATLAKNIQYF. The CDR3 DNA reads as TGTGCCAGCACCAAAACAGCTACTCTAGCCAAAAACATTCAGTACTTC.

The chain is built from TRBV5-1 and TRBJ2-1; 14 bases are a match to TRBD2. V shed 4 bases and J 8 bases; nucleotides not matched to a gene: 8. Looked up from germline, CDR1 is SGHRS and CDR2 is YFSETQ. This CDR3 comprises 16 residues. The CDR3 DNA is TGCGCCAGCAGCCCGGGACTAGCGGGAGTCGTCGATGAGCAGTTCTTC. It is translated as CASSPGLAGVVDEQFF.

This clonotype has a handful of counts. The CDR3 sequence is CSVERGKRGAFRRTDGYTF. CDR3 bases: TGCAGCGTTGAGAGGGGAAAAAGGGGGGCTTTCCGCCGAACGGATGGCTACACCTTC. The chain links TRBV29-1 to TRBJ1-2; D is perhaps TRBD1 (6 bases). This CDR3 has 19 amino acids. Germline V gene lookup returns CDR1 SQVTM and CDR2 ANQGSEA. V was cut by 3 bases and J by 6 bases, with 32 bases left in between. The variable domain in full, completed from reference TRBV29-1 and TRBJ1-2, reads SAVISQKPSRDICQRGTSLTIQCQVDSQVTMMFWYRQQPGQSLTLIATANQGSEATYESGFVIDKFPISRPNLTFSTLTVSNMSPEDSSIYLCSVERGKRGAFRRTDGYTFGSGTRLTVV.

This chain uses TRBV6-1 with TRBJ1-6, with D possibly matching TRBD1 (6 bases). The CDR3 covers 16 residues. V dropped 7 bases and J dropped 5 bases, with 18 bases sitting between them. Germline CDR1 reads MNHNS; CDR2 reads SASEGT. The CDR3 spells CASTPTGARNNSPLHF. The CDR3 bases are TGTGCCAGCACTCCCACGGGGGCGCGGAATAATTCACCCCTCCACTTT.

This clonotype has more than one count but fewer than ten. This rearrangement joins TRBV7-2 to TRBJ2-5, with D maybe TRBD1 (6 bases). The CDR3 covers 16 residues. Germline assignment: CDR1 SGHTA and CDR2 FQGNSA. V was cut by 5 bases and J by 11 bases, with 27 bases left in between. CDR3 protein: CASSPPSGTWAREQYF. The CDR3 DNA follows: TGTGCCAGCAGCCCCCCCTCGGGGACATGGGCAAGGGAGCAGTACTTC. Drawing the rest from reference TRBV7-2 and TRBJ2-5, the complete variable domain is GAGVSQSPSNKVTEKGKDVELRCDPISGHTALYWYRQSLGQGLEFLIYFQGNSAPDKSGLPSDRFSAERTGGSVSTLTIQRTQQEDSAVYLCASSPPSGTWAREQYFGPGTRLLVL.

The chain couples TRBV12-3 or TRBV12-4 to TRBJ2-7, with D possibly matching TRBD1 (6 bases). The CDR3 loop spans 13 amino acids. The V gene lost 3 bases and the J gene lost 6 bases, with 12 bases spanning the gap. The CDR3 coding sequence is TGTGCCAGCAGTTTCTTACAGGGTGGCGAGCAGTACTTC. This translates into CASSFLQGGEQYF.

A remark on this clonotype: A junction boundary mismatches the germline segment, possibly from a read error. The chain has TRBV2 and TRBJ2-7; 11 bases map to TRBD2. The CDR3 is 19 residues long. Germline values: CDR1 SNHLY, CDR2 FYNNEI. The CDR3 bases are TGTGCCGGCAGGAGAGATTGGACTAGCGGGTCCCCGGCTTCCTACGAGCAGTACTTC. It specifies CAGRRDWTSGSPASYEQYF.

This chain uses TRBV7-8 with TRBJ2-5, with 14 bases that match TRBD2. The germline gives CDR1 SGHVS, CDR2 FQNEAQ. The V segment lost 10 bases and the J segment 5 bases; nucleotides outside the gene matches: 9. The CDR3 has 15 residues. CDR3 coding DNA: TGTGCCACCAAAGATAGACTAGCGGGAGGGGAGACCCAGTACTTC. Protein product: CATKDRLAGGETQYF.

This rearrangement joins TRBV24-1 to TRBJ2-3; 9 bases line up with TRBD1. The CDR3 spans 16 residues. Trimming took 4 bases from V and 7 from J; bases not matched to a gene: 11. CDR1 and CDR2 from the germline V gene are KGHDR and SFDVKD. The CDR3 DNA sequence: TGTGCCACCAGTGAAGCTACAGGGGGCCAAGGGAATACGCAGTATTTT. It translates to CATSEATGGQGNTQYF.

Note on this clonotype: At one boundary the junction diverges from the germline segment, which might be a read error. This chain connects TRBV11-2 to TRBJ2-6, with 11 bases matching TRBD2. CDR3 length: 18 residues. CDR1 is SGHAT, CDR2 FQNNGV, per germline. The DNA for the CDR3 is TGTGCCAGCAGCTTAGGACTAGCGGGAAACTCTGGGGCCAACGCCCTGACTTTC. This translates into CASSLGLAGNSGANALTF.

This clonotype was observed a few times. The rearrangement links TRBV28 to TRBJ1-2; D is uncertain. V was shortened by 3 bases and J by 7 bases, with 15 bases between the two germline ends. The CDR3 consists of 14 residues. The germline CDR1 and CDR2 sequences are MDHEN and SYDVKM. CDR3 region: CASSFRAGFAGYTF. The CDR3 DNA sequence: TGTGCCAGCAGTTTTAGGGCTGGATTTGCTGGCTACACCTTC.

The chain couples TRBV7-9 to TRBJ1-1; possible D gene TRBD1, 5 bases. This CDR3 comprises 16 residues. Germline V gives CDR1 SEHNR, CDR2 FQNEAQ (reference sequence). Trimming took off 3 bases at V and 7 bases at J, with 21 bases between the two ends. CDR3 in amino acids: CASSFTQGYRTGEAFF. CDR3 bases: TGTGCCAGCAGCTTCACTCAGGGTTACAGAACCGGTGAAGCTTTCTTT.

This sequence joins TRBV10-3 and TRBJ2-7; TRBD2 is a possible D gene (7 bases). V was shortened by 2 bases and J by 3 bases, with 17 bases between the two germline ends. From germline, CDR1 is ENHRY and CDR2 SYGVKD. The CDR3 has 16 residues. CDR3 residues: CAISEGRGAFCYEQYF. The CDR3 coding sequence is TGTGCCATCAGTGAGGGACGGGGGGCGTTTTGCTACGAGCAGTACTTC.

This chain links TRBV29-1 with TRBJ2-5, with D uncertain. Trimming stripped 1 base from V and 1 base from J, with 13 bases between. The germline V gene encodes CDR1 SQVTM and CDR2 ANQGSEA. The CDR3 has 15 amino acids. The CDR3 is CSVEAFGRFQETQYF. Here the CDR3 DNA reads TGCAGCGTTGAAGCGTTCGGGCGTTTCCAAGAGACCCAGTACTTC.

A note on this clonotype: This may arise from a read error, as a much more abundant clone is one base away. V and J are TRBV29-1 and TRBJ2-5, with D possibly being TRBD2 (5 bases). Germline loops: CDR1 SQVTM, CDR2 ANQGSEA. This CDR3 has 13 residues. Trimming stripped 3 bases from V and 4 bases from J, with 12 bases between. CDR3 amino acids: CSVEAGWGETQYF. The CDR3 DNA is TGCAGCGTTGAGGCGGGCTGGGGAGAGACCCAGTACTTC.

This clonotype was seen a few times. The chain joins TRBV10-2 to TRBJ2-5; D gene ambiguous. CDR1 and CDR2 from the germline V gene are WSHSY and SAAADI. The CDR3 runs to 14 residues. With 7 bases removed from V and 2 bases from J, the gap between germline ends came to 14 bases. CDR3 sequence: CASNMAASQETQYF. The CDR3 DNA follows: TGCGCCAGCAACATGGCGGCAAGTCAAGAGACCCAGTACTTC.